Listed below are T cell receptor beta chains from one sample, sequenced in a study of blood T cell repertoires in COVID-19. Produced via immunoSEQ multiplex PCR; TCRdb's table is partial and in-frame only. Of about 110,000 clones listed, about 75% are singletons. What was sequenced was peripheral blood. Receptor source: a woman in her seventies with acute or convalescent COVID-19. Each CDR3 is given with its conserved first and last residue. A D gene is named only where the DNA matches it firmly. Only part of the rows carry a size: once, few, many, or a class if the clone is expanded.

j_call v_call d_call clone_size cdr3_aa cdr3_nt
TRBJ2-7 TRBV7-2 NA NA CASSLGRQTYEQYF TGTGCCAGCAGCTTAGGCAGACAGACCTACGAGCAGTACTTC
TRBJ2-1 TRBV18 TRBD1 NA CASSLLLDRGFNEQFF TGTGCCAGCTCACTCCTTCTTGACAGGGGGTTCAATGAGCAGTTCTTC
TRBJ2-4 TRBV3-1/TRBV3-2 TRBD2 NA CASSQEQRTSGVVAKNIQYF TGTGCCAGCAGCCAAGAACAGAGGACTAGCGGGGTCGTAGCCAAAAACATTCAGTACTTC
TRBJ1-2 TRBV27 TRBD1 once CASSLYGPSGGGDNYGYTF TGTGCCAGCAGTTTATACGGCCCCTCCGGAGGGGGCGACAACTATGGCTACACCTTC
TRBJ2-7 TRBV6-5 NA NA CASSYRQGSEQYF TGTGCCAGCAGTTACCGGCAGGGCTCCGAGCAGTACTTC
TRBJ1-3 TRBV5-1 NA NA CASSPGGVGNTIYF TGCGCCAGCAGCCCCGGGGGGGTTGGAAACACCATATATTTT
TRBJ2-7 TRBV6-5 NA NA CASSSPGTTYEQYF TGTGCCAGCAGTTCCCCCGGGACAACCTACGAGCAGTACTTC
TRBJ1-2 TRBV27 NA few CASSLRDTYGYTF TGTGCCAGCAGTTTACGGGACACCTATGGCTACACCTTC
TRBJ1-3 TRBV30 NA NA CAWDTPGRSGNTIYF TGTGCCTGGGATACCCCTGGCAGATCTGGAAACACCATATATTTT
TRBJ1-5 TRBV29-1 TRBD1 NA CSVLQGSNQPQHF TGCAGCGTCCTACAGGGGAGCAATCAGCCCCAGCATTTT
TRBJ1-6 TRBV7-2 NA NA CASSPGLTTYNSPLHF TGTGCCAGCAGCCCAGGACTCACCACCTATAATTCACCCCTCCACTTT
TRBJ1-1 TRBV12-3/TRBV12-4 NA NA CASSVGQNTEAFF TGTGCCAGCAGCGTAGGACAGAACACTGAAGCTTTCTTT
TRBJ2-7 TRBV5-5 TRBD2 NA CASSLRASGGDLSSYEQYF TGTGCCAGCAGCTTGAGGGCTAGCGGGGGGGACCTGAGCTCCTACGAGCAGTACTTC
TRBJ2-5 TRBV24-1 TRBD1 NA CATSDSTGGPQETQYF TGTGCCACCAGTGATTCGACAGGGGGTCCTCAAGAGACCCAGTACTTC
TRBJ1-2 TRBV19 NA NA CASSTGMGSQRGGYTF TGTGCCAGTAGTACGGGGATGGGGTCCCAACGAGGTGGCTACACCTTC
TRBJ1-5 TRBV6-5 NA NA CASRWGAAANQPQHF TGTGCCAGCAGGTGGGGAGCCGCGGCTAATCAGCCCCAGCATTTT
TRBJ1-5 TRBV7-9 TRBD1 NA CASSPGQGLRNQPQHF TGTGCCAGCAGCCCGGGACAGGGTTTAAGGAATCAGCCCCAGCATTTT
TRBJ2-7 TRBV2 NA NA CASSVGDKQYF TGTGCCAGCAGTGTCGGCGACAAGCAGTACTTC
TRBJ2-3 TRBV7-6 TRBD1 NA CASSLGQGGTDTQYF TGTGCCAGCAGCTTAGGACAGGGCGGCACAGATACGCAGTATTTT
TRBJ1-4 TRBV5-5 NA few CASSLGQGLTEKLFF TGTGCCAGCAGCTTGGGGCAGGGCCTAACTGAAAAACTGTTTTTT
TRBJ2-7 TRBV7-9 TRBD1 few CASSSNRGEYGRNEQYF TGTGCCAGCAGCTCAAACAGGGGCGAATACGGACGTAACGAGCAGTACTTC
TRBJ1-3 TRBV3-1/TRBV3-2 NA once CASSQGGGRVSGNTIYF TGTGCCAGCAGCCAAGGGGGGGGGCGAGTCTCTGGAAACACCATATATTTT
TRBJ2-5 TRBV18 TRBD1 NA CASSRPGQGRQETQYF TGTGCCAGCTCACGACCGGGACAGGGCCGTCAAGAGACCCAGTACTTC
TRBJ2-7 TRBV15 NA NA CATSREAFYEQYF TGTGCCACCAGCAGAGAAGCCTTCTACGAGCAGTACTTC
TRBJ2-5 TRBV5-6 TRBD1 NA CASSSDREVARETQYF TGTGCCAGCAGCTCGGACAGGGAGGTAGCAAGGGAGACCCAGTACTTC
TRBJ2-1 TRBV5-4 TRBD1 NA CASSLPGTGSYNEQFF TGTGCCAGCAGCTTACCCGGGACAGGCTCCTACAATGAGCAGTTCTTC
TRBJ1-1 TRBV18 NA few CASSPVGGYHEAFF TGTGCCAGCTCACCTGTCGGTGGTTACCACGAAGCTTTCTTT
TRBJ1-2 TRBV3-1/TRBV3-2 NA NA CASSHLFADNGYTF TGTGCCAGCAGCCACCTGTTCGCTGACAATGGCTACACCTTC
TRBJ2-2 TRBV5-1 NA NA CASSFTIQAYDTGELFF TGCGCCAGCAGCTTCACAATCCAAGCGTATGACACCGGGGAGCTGTTTTTT
TRBJ1-1 TRBV20-1 TRBD1 NA CSASRKTGRPEAFF TGCAGTGCTAGTAGAAAGACAGGGAGGCCTGAAGCTTTCTTT
TRBJ2-6 TRBV6-1 NA NA CASSEASGAGANVLTF TGTGCCAGCAGTGAAGCTTCGGGGGCTGGGGCCAACGTCCTGACTTTC
TRBJ2-5 TRBV29-1 TRBD2 NA CSATSGVAGGTQYF TGCAGCGCGACCTCTGGGGTAGCGGGGGGGACCCAGTACTTC
TRBJ2-2 TRBV7-9 NA NA CASSLGQNTGELFF TGTGCCAGCAGCTTAGGGCAGAACACCGGGGAGCTGTTTTTT
TRBJ1-3 TRBV5-1 TRBD1 NA CASSAGRPLQGSSAGNTIYF TGCGCCAGCAGCGCGGGTCGGCCCTTACAGGGGTCTTCGGCTGGAAACACCATATATTTT
TRBJ1-1 TRBV18 NA NA CASSPRQEMNTEAFF TGTGCCAGCTCACCTCGACAGGAAATGAACACTGAAGCTTTCTTT
TRBJ1-2 TRBV6-5 NA NA CASVGEGYGYTF TGTGCCAGTGTGGGAGAAGGCTATGGCTACACCTTC
TRBJ2-7 TRBV10-3 NA NA CAISDSRVGYEQYF TGTGCCATCAGTGATTCACGGGTGGGCTACGAGCAGTACTTC
TRBJ2-7 TRBV24-1 TRBD1 NA CATGTGYEQYF TGTGCCACCGGGACAGGCTACGAGCAGTACTTC
TRBJ1-2 TRBV5-4 NA NA CASSLGVGGSSGYTF TGTGCCAGCAGCTTGGGTGTGGGGGGTAGTTCTGGCTACACCTTC
TRBJ1-1 TRBV5-5 NA NA CASSLSTPGPNTEAFF TGTGCCAGCAGCTTGTCTACCCCAGGGCCGAACACTGAAGCTTTCTTT
TRBJ2-5 TRBV7-6 TRBD2 NA CASSWGLAETQYF TGTGCCAGCAGCTGGGGACTAGCCGAGACCCAGTACTTC
TRBJ2-3 TRBV6-2/TRBV6-3 TRBD2 NA CASSPMYRGLARDTQYF TGTGCCAGCAGTCCCATGTACAGGGGACTAGCACGAGATACGCAGTATTTT
TRBJ1-5 TRBV28 NA NA CASSPPPRFYNQPQHF TGTGCCAGCAGTCCACCACCTCGATTCTACAATCAGCCCCAGCATTTT